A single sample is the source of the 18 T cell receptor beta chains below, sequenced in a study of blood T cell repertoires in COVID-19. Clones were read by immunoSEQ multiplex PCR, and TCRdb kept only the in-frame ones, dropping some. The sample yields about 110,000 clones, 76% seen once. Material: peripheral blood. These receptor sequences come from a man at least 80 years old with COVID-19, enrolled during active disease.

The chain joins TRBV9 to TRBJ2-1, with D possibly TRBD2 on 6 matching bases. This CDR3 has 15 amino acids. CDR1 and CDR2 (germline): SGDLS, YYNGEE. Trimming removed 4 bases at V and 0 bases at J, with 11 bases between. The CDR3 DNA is TGTGCCAGCAGCTTTAGCGGTAGCTCCTACAATGAGCAGTTCTTC. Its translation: CASSFSGSSYNEQFF.

CDR3 region: CASSVATGVSGNTIYF. Written as DNA, the CDR3 is TGTGCCAGCAGCGTAGCAACAGGGGTATCGGGAAACACCATATATTTT. The chain links TRBV9 to TRBJ1-3; 7 bases match TRBD1. This CDR3 is built from 16 residues. With V trimmed by 0 bases and J by 4 bases, 7 bases remained unmatched. CDR1 is SGDLS, CDR2 YYNGEE, per germline.

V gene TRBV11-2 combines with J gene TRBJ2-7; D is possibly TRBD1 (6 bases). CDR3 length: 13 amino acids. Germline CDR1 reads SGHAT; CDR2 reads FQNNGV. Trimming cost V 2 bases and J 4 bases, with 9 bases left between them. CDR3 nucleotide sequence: TGTGCCAGCAGCTTAAACAGGGTTTACGAGCAGTACTTC. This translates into CASSLNRVYEQYF.

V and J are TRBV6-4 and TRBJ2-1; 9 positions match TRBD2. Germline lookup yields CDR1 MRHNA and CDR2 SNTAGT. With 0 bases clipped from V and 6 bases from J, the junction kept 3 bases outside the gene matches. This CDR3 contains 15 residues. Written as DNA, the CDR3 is TGTGCCAGCAGTGACTCTGCGGGAGGGGTCAATGAGCAGTTCTTC. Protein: CASSDSAGGVNEQFF.

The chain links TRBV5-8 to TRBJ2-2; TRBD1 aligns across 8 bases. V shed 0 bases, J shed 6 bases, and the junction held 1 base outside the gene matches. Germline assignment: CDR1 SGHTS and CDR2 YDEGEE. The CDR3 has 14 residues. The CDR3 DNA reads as TGTGCCAGCAGCTTGGTACAGGGGGCCGGGGAGCTGTTTTTT. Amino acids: CASSLVQGAGELFF.

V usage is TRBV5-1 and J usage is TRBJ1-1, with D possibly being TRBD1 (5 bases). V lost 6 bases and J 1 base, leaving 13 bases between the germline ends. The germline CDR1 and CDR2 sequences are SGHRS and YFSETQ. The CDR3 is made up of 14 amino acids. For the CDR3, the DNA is TGCGCCAGCACCCTGGCAGGGCCGAACACTGAAGCTTTCTTT. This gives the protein CASTLAGPNTEAFF.

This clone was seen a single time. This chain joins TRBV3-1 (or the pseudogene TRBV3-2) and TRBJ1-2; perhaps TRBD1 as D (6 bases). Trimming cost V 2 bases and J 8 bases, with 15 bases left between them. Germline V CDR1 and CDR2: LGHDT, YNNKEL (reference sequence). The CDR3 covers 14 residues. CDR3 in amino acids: CASSQNGGAAGYTF. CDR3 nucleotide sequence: TGTGCCAGCAGCCAAAACGGGGGGGCGGCGGGCTACACCTTC.

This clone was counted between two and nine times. The CDR3 nucleotides are TGCGCCAGCAGCTTGGCCCAGCTGCGCAGTGGCCAACCGGGAGCCTACAATGAGCAGTTCTTC. It encodes CASSLAQLRSGQPGAYNEQFF. This rearrangement joins TRBV5-1 to TRBJ2-1; weak D call: TRBD2 (6 bases). Trimming removed 0 bases from V and 2 bases from J, with 27 bases in between. This CDR3 spans 21 amino acids. From germline, CDR1 is SGHRS and CDR2 YFSETQ.

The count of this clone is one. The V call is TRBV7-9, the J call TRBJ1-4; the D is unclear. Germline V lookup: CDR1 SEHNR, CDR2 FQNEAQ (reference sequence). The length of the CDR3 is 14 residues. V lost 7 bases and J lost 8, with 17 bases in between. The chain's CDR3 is CASTSSAFGEKLFF. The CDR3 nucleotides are TGTGCCAGCACCTCTAGCGCGTTTGGCGAAAAACTGTTTTTT.

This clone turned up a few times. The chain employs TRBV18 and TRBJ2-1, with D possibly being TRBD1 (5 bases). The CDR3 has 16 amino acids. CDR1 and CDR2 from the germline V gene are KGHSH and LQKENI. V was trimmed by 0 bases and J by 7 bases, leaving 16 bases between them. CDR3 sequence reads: CASSPPGLGADNEQFF. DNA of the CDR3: TGTGCCAGCTCACCACCGGGGCTAGGGGCCGATAATGAGCAGTTCTTC.

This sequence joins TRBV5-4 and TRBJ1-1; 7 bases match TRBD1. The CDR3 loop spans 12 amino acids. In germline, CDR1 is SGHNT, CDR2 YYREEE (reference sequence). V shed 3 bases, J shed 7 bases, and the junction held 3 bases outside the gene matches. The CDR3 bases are TGTGCCAGCAGCTCCGGGACAGTTGAAGCTTTCTTT. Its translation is CASSSGTVEAFF.

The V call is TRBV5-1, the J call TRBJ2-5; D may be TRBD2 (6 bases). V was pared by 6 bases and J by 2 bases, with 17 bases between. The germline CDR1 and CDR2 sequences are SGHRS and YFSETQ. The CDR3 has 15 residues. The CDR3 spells CASNLFPRGQETQYF. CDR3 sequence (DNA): TGCGCCAGCAATCTTTTTCCCCGGGGGCAAGAGACCCAGTACTTC.

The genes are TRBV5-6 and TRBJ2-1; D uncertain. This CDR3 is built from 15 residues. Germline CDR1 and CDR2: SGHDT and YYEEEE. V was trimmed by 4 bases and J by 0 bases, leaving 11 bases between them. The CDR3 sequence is CASSPPLSSYNEQFF. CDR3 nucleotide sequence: TGTGCCAGCAGCCCCCCCCTTAGCTCCTACAATGAGCAGTTCTTC.

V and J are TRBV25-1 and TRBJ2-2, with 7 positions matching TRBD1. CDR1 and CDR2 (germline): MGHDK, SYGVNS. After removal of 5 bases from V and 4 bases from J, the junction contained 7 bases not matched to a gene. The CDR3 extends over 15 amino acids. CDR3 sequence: CASSQQGYGTGELFF. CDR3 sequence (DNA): TGTGCCAGCAGTCAACAGGGGTACGGCACCGGGGAGCTGTTTTTT.

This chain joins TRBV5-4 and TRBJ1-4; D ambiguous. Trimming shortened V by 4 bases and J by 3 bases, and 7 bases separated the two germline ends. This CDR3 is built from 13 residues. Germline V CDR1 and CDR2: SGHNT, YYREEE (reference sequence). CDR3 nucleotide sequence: TGTGCCAGCAGCATAGATTCTAATGAAAAACTGTTTTTT. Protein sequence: CASSIDSNEKLFF.

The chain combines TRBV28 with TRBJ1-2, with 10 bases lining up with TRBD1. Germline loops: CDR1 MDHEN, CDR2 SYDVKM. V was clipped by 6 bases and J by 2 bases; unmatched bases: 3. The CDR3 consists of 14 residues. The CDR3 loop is CASSPGQGNYGYTF. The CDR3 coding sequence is TGTGCCAGCAGCCCGGGACAGGGGAACTATGGCTACACCTTC.

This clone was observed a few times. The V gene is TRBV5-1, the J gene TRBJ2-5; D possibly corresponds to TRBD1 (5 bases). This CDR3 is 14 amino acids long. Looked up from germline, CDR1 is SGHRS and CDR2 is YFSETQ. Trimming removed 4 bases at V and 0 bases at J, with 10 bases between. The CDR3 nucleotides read TGCGCCAGCAGCCACGGACAAAACCAAGAGACCCAGTACTTC. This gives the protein CASSHGQNQETQYF.

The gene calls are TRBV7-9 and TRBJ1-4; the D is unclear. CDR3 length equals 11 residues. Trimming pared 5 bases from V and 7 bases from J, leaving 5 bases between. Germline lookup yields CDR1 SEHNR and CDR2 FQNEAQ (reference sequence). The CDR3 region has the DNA TGTGCCAGCAGCCTTCGTGAAAAACTGTTTTTT. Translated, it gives CASSLREKLFF.